The clone carrying this T cell receptor (beta chain) has a handful of counts. Its antigen is unidentified. The sample originates from a study of blood T cells in healthy people across ages. The study, taken as a whole, reports: TCR beta diversity per million T cells fell roughly linearly with age. There was a strong correlation between TCR beta diversity and naive T cell percentage. Long-lived donors carried more naive CD4+ cells and greater diversity than aged donors.

A second PCR, run for roughly 6 to 11 cycles, used a sample-barcoded 5' primer plus a J-beta primer mix. The template-switch adaptor was a 5' adaptor with 12 random nucleotides. It tagged each cDNA molecule. A single record per CDR3 protein comes from TCRdb applying MiXCR to the 5' RACE reads. The sample includes about 900,000 distinct CDR3 sequences, approximately 67% of them seen just once. This CDR3 has 13 residues. V was clipped by 4 bases and J by 3 bases, with 9 bases between them. Germline-derived CDR1 and CDR2 are SGHTA and FQGTGA. The source material was blood. The genes are TRBV7-3 and TRBJ1-1, with a possible D match to TRBD1 (5 bases). This sequence originates from a man aged 30 to 39 in good health. This chain's CDR3 is CASSWRGDTEAFF. The CDR3 DNA reads as TGTGCCAGCAGCTGGAGGGGAGACACTGAAGCTTTCTTT.